This T cell receptor beta chain was captured in a study of cytomegalovirus exposure and HLA in healthy donors (dated by TCRdb to about 2017). At the level of the whole study: In an earlier analysis of some 550 of the donors, 276 Gb of sequence data and 100 million or so unique TCR beta sequences from 180 million or so T cells were reported. The number of typed donors differed by locus: about 629-630 for A, B, C, DRB1 and DQB1; 522 for DQA1; around 580 for DPA1; and 400 to 480 for DPB1. All discovery cohort repertoires had been generated on a single sequencing platform. To study patterns of TCR occurrence, a later analysis re-analyzed previously published TCR beta repertoires from 700 or so donors and added high-resolution HLA genotyping. Donor age, sex, ethnicity and CMV serostatus were collected together with the repertoire data. In the later analysis, no new phenotypic data were used to find candidate immune exposures; instead, reliance was placed on TCR beta sequences and their occurrence across donors. Across approximately 400 genotyped donors of the cohort, an average of approximately 220,000 unique TCR beta nucleotide sequences per donor were sequenced, and 15% to 20% of those sequences were non-productive. Of the roughly 420 genotyped donors, over 80% were placed in the genetic ancestry cluster associated with self-reported Caucasian donors. Class I and class II HLA loci were covered by the typing at four-digit resolution. About 300 gigabases of sequencing data and some 85 million unique TCR sequences were included in an early release covering roughly 700 HLA-typed donors. To decide whether each TCR beta V gene segment behaved as functional or pseudogenic, an earlier analysis of some 540 of the donors relied on high-throughput TCR beta sequencing. To predict cytomegalovirus infection status, the study combined high-throughput TCR immunosequencing, statistical association of individual TCRs with disease status, and machine learning. Roughly 5 DR-DQ haplotypes were handled as single units for association and clustering, since linkage in the cohort was strong. Along with the roughly 700-subject first cohort, a separate validation cohort of 120 different subjects was used. Genome-wide SNP genotypes for about 65% of the roughly 670 donors were used in a later genetic analysis, which treated that subset as a discovery cohort. The aim of the study was to test whether cataloging public T cell receptors could identify signatures of past pathogen exposure. The study used immunosequencing to profile the T cell repertoires of several hundred subjects and linked those repertoires to cytomegalovirus serostatus.

What the work shows at the level of the full study, not this receptor alone: Sequencing depth was assumed to be roughly uniform across donors in the presence/absence analyses, though that assumption may not hold. Strong co-occurrence of HLA alleles, especially DR and DQ, made assigning TCR associations to individual alleles difficult. In vitro tests confirmed that a few of the cytomegalovirus-associated TCR beta chains recognize cytomegalovirus antigens. A later genetic analysis reported fewer N-insertions in productive TCRs among donors in an Asian-associated ancestry cluster than the roughly 700-donor mean. Some IMGT-functional V segments, including TRBV6-2 and TRBV6-3, could not be told apart with the 87-base-pair reads, so those segments were excluded. In a later analysis, most CMV-associated TCR beta chains were found to appear HLA-restricted, with HLA associations seemingly driven largely by CMV exposure. V-gene and J-gene trimming of TCR beta chains was associated with a missense DCLRE1C variant in a later genetic analysis, and the association was replicated in an independent cohort. CMV serostatus was the only immune exposure information available for the cohort. A cluster of highly shared sequence variants was judged likely to represent a technical artifact of the sequencing pipeline. According to the authors, the approach could potentially be generalized to other disease states and immunological phenotypes. While some public TCRs were present in many individuals, most TCR sequences turned up only very rarely across donors. A later analysis reported that several top co-occurrence clusters appeared linked to parvovirus B19, influenza, CMV and Epstein-Barr virus. The earlier analysis of fewer than 750 of the donors excluded 15 to 20 rarely observed V segments, including chromosome 9 orphons, because counts were too low. This cohort had only TCR beta chains sequenced, and the lack of alpha or paired-chain data limited which features could be detected. Because some donors lacked HLA typing at each locus, the association tests relied only on the typed subset. Linkage disequilibrium might explain the correlated functional status among segregating V segments, but an unknown experimental factor could not be excluded. The study listed approximately 160 TCR beta chains as associated with cytomegalovirus. A later analysis found that HLA-associated TCR beta chains were more clonally expanded and had lower generation probabilities than equally common non-associated chains. In a later analysis, more than 15,000 TCR beta sequences were associated with specific HLA alleles at a false discovery rate of 0.05. A further reported finding was that TCR beta sequences accurately predicted the HLA-A and HLA-B alleles for most subjects in the first cohort. Broadly in line with IMGT annotations, most TCR beta V segments showed up in productive rearrangements about 87% or about 30% of the time in an earlier analysis of approximately 640 of the donors. Cytomegalovirus status was reported to be diagnosed by the classifier with high specificity and sensitivity in both the original and validation cohorts. In a later analysis, TCR association rates were found to vary across HLA loci, with the most associated TCRs seen for DRB1 alleles and the fewest for HLA-C alleles.

Libraries were made using the immunoSEQ multiplex PCR assay. The multiplex PCR relied on a mix of 60 forward primers for TCR Vbeta segments and 13 reverse primers for TCR Jbeta segments. A multiplex PCR assay on genomic DNA amplified the CDR3 region of rearranged TCR beta genes. The amplified TCR beta libraries were sequenced on the Illumina HiSeq System as 87-base-pair reads. The published analysis was carried out like this. A later analysis tallied 75 million to 95 million unique TCR beta chains across the 666 repertoires, and 10 million to 11 million of those chains were shared by two or more donors. Raw reads were error-corrected and collapsed into unique sequences with a nearest-neighbor algorithm that merged closely related sequences to remove PCR and sequencing errors. Alignment of CDR3 sequences to IMGT reference sequences was used to assign V, D and J gene segments. For a sequence to be retained, at least a six-nucleotide match to both a V gene segment and a J gene segment was required. Rearrangements were called productive when the CDR3 lacked stop codons and stayed in frame with V and J; all others were non-productive. Following IMGT convention, CDR3 was defined as the stretch from the second conserved V-encoded cysteine to the conserved J-encoded phenylalanine. Sequences without an unambiguous match to a single V gene segment were excluded from the earlier analysis of approximately 560 of the donors. An earlier analysis of 550 to 650 of the donors classified V segments as functional when productive rearrangements were above 56.7% and as segregating when the standard deviation between donors was above 5%. To diagnose cytomegalovirus status from the catalog of TCR beta chain sequences, a statistical classification framework was built. A later analysis assigned V and J genes by comparing TCR nucleotide sequences with IMGT/GENE-DB human TR gene sequences. In a later analysis, CDR3 sequences and most-parsimonious VDJ recombination scenarios were assigned using the TCRdist pipeline. A later analysis defined each TCR beta chain by its CDR3 amino acid sequence plus V-gene family, and excluded reads lacking a unique V-gene family. A later analysis removed 592 highly shared, low-generation-probability nucleotide sequences to deal with suspected cross-contamination and a sequencing artifact. In a later analysis, a clonal expansion index for each public chain was calculated from normalized within-repertoire ranks of inferred template counts. Generation probabilities in a later analysis came from a VDJ recombination model fitted to out-of-frame rearrangements, and those results were checked against IGoR. Hypergeometric tests were used in a later analysis to score TCR-TCR, TCR-HLA and TCR-CMV co-occurrence, with a repertoire-size bias correction applied to the TCR pairs. A later analysis estimated false discovery rates by permuting HLA or CMV assignments 20 times. In a later analysis, co-occurring TCRs were grouped using DBSCAN, and TCRdist sequence similarity was added for clustering within HLA-allele-positive subsets. Co-occurrence clustering excluded repertoires with fewer than 30,000 or more than 120,000 public chains, plus five with anomalous nucleotide sharing. TCRdb limited this immuneACCESS table to in-frame rearrangements with V and J called. A share of clones is missing; checked studies link under half to unresolved V genes, and the rest is unexplained. The V and J calls and the clone size are those of that table, but D and trimming were determined from the DNA. In all, the sample holds some 130,000 clones, and approximately 9% of those were seen once. Roughly 6.4% of the sample is held by the ten biggest clonotypes.

The cohort comprised more than 550 healthy bone marrow donors. At the time of sampling, all cohort members were nominally healthy, though unrecorded immune exposures were likely present. The donor tested CMV seropositive, placing the donor among the 289 seropositive members of the cohort. Every donor gave a peripheral blood sample, and the peripheral blood mononuclear cells from that sample were used for TCR beta sequencing. The Qiagen DNeasy Blood Extraction Kit was used to extract genomic DNA from the blood cell samples. CDR1 and CDR2 were assigned from the germline V gene as SGHRS and YFSETQ. The CDR3 holds 17 amino acids from the cysteine to the phenylalanine. Of the read, only the CDR3 DNA is kept; its 51 bases are in frame from base 1. At the junction V is shortened by 3 bases and J by 1 base; bases outside the gene matches: 12. On this clone itself: There is no known antigen for this receptor. There are no base qualities to consult, and no much larger clone falls within one base.

The source material was PBMCs. Rearrangement joined TRBV5-1 to TRBJ1-1, with TRBD1 identical over 7 junction bases. This clonotype originated in a woman in her 40s in good health and CMV-seropositive. In nucleotides, the sequence is TGCGCCAGCAGCTGGTCGGGACAGAGGGCCGGGAACACTGAAGCTTTCTTT. Protein translation: CASSWSGQRAGNTEAFF.